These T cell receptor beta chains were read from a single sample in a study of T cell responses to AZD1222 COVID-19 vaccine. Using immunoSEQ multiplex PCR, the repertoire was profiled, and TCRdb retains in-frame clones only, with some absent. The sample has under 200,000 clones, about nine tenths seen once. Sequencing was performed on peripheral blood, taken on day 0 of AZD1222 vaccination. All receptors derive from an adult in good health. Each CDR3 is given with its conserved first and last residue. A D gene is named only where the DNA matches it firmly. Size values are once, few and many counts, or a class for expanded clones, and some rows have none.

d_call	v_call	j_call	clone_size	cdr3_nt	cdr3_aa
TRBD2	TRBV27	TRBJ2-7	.	TGTGCCAGCAGTCCTAGCGGGGCTTCCTACGAGCAGTACTTC	CASSPSGASYEQYF
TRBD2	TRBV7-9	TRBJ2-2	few	TGTGCCAGCAGCCCGCCCGGCGGGGGGCCGAACACCGGGGAGCTGTTTTTT	CASSPPGGGPNTGELFF
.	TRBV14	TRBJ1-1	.	TGTGCCAGCAGCCAAGATATGGGAGGAGCTTTCTTT	CASSQDMGGAFF
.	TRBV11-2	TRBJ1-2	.	TGTGCCAGCAGCCGAGGGTCTCCCACTCCCAACTATGGCTACACCTTC	CASSRGSPTPNYGYTF
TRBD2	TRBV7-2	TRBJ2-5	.	TGTGCCAGCAGCCGCCCCTCGACTAGCGGGGGGGAGGGGGAGACCCAGTACTTC	CASSRPSTSGGEGETQYF
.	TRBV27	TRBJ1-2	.	TGTGCCAGCAGTTTATCGGGACTTAACTATGGCTACACCTTC	CASSLSGLNYGYTF
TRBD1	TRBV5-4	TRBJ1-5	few	TGTGCCAGCAGCTTTGGGGGAGGACAGGTAAATCAGCCCCAGCATTTT	CASSFGGGQVNQPQHF
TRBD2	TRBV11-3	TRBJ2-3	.	TGTGCCAGCAGCTTGGGGCTAGCGGGGGGAGACACAGATACGCAGTATTTT	CASSLGLAGGDTDTQYF
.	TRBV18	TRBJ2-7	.	TGTGCCAGCTCCAGGACAGACCCCTCCTACGAGCAGTACTTC	CASSRTDPSYEQYF
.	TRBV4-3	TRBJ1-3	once	TGCGCCAGCATTGGAAACACCATATATTTT	CASIGNTIYF
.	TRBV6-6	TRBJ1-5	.	TGTGCCAGCAGTCCCGACAGTTATCAGCCCCAGCATTTT	CASSPDSYQPQHF
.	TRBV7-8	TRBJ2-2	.	TGTGCCAGCTCCCATCCAAGGAGAGGTTCCGGGGAGCTGTTTTTT	CASSHPRRGSGELFF
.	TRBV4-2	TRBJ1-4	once	TGTGCCAGCAGCCAAGGTGCAACTAATGAAAAACTGTTTTTT	CASSQGATNEKLFF
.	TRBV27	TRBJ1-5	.	TGTGCCAGCAGTTTATTTGAGGGTCAGCCCCAGCATTTT	CASSLFEGQPQHF
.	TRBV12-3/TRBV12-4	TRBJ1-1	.	TGTGCCAGCAGTTTAATGAGTGATACTGAAGCTTTCTTT	CASSLMSDTEAFF
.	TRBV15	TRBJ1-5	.	TGTGCCACCAGCAGAGATCGTGGAACAGGGAATCAGCCCCAGCATTTT	CATSRDRGTGNQPQHF
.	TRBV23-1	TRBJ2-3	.	TGCGCCAGCAGCCAAGTAGGGCATTGGACAGATACGCAGTATTTT	CASSQVGHWTDTQYF
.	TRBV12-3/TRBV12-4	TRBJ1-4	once	TGTGCCAGCAGTGGGACTAAACTGTTTTTT	CASSGTKLFF
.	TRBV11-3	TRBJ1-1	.	TGTGCCAGCAGCTTAGTACTGAACACTGAAGCTTTCTTT	CASSLVLNTEAFF
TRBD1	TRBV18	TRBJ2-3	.	TGTGCCAGCTCACCTGGGCAGGGGGTAAGCACAGATACGCAGTATTTT	CASSPGQGVSTDTQYF
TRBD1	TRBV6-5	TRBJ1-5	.	TGTGCCAGCAGCCAAACAGGGGTCCCCAATCAGCCCCAGCATTTT	CASSQTGVPNQPQHF
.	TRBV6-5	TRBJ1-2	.	TGTGCCAGCAGCCCCGGGACAAGCTATGGCTACACCTTC	CASSPGTSYGYTF
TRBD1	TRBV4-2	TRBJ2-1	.	TGTGCCAGCAGCCAAGAAGGAGAGGGGGCTAACTACAATGAGCAGTTCTTC	CASSQEGEGANYNEQFF
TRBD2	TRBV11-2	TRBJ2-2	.	TGTGCCAGCAGTTCCTTCGGCCGGGGGGGCCCCGGGGAGCTGTTTTTT	CASSSFGRGGPGELFF
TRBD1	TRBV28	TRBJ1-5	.	TGTGCCAGCAGTGCAACGGGACAGGGATATCAGCCCCAGCATTTT	CASSATGQGYQPQHF
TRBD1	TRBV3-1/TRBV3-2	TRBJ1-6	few	TGTGCCAGCAGCCAAGTCTCCGGGACAGGGACTTCACCCCTCCACTTT	CASSQVSGTGTSPLHF
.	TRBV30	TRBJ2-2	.	TGTGCCTGCCCACGTAGGGCGAACACCGGGGAGCTGTTTTTT	CACPRRANTGELFF
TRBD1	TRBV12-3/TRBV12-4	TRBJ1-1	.	TGTGCCAGCAGTTTAGCGCTAGGACAGGGTGCTTTCTTT	CASSLALGQGAFF
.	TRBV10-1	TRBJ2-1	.	TGCGCCAGCAGGGACATAAACTCCTACAATGAGCAGTTCTTC	CASRDINSYNEQFF
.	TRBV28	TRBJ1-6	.	TGTGCCAGCAGAGGCAAGAATAATTCACCCCTCCACTTT	CASRGKNNSPLHF
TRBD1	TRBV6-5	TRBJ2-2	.	TGTGCCAGCAGGACAGGGGGCTGGACCGGGGAGCTGTTTTTT	CASRTGGWTGELFF
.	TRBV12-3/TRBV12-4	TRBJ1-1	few	TGTGCCAGCAGTTTACAGGAGGGCACTGAAGCTTTCTTT	CASSLQEGTEAFF
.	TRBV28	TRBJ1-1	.	TGTGCCAGCACCCAACCTTGGGGGTTACCCACTGAAGCTTTCTTT	CASTQPWGLPTEAFF
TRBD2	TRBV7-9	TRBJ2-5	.	TGTGCCAGCAGCTTAGTCCCACTAGCGGAAGAGACCCAGTACTTC	CASSLVPLAEETQYF
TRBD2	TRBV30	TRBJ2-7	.	TGTGCCTGGAATCTAGCGGGGGTCGGCTACGAGCAGTACTTC	CAWNLAGVGYEQYF
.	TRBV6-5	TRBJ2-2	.	TGTGCCGGACACAGGGATAACACCGGGGAGCTGTTTTTT	CAGHRDNTGELFF
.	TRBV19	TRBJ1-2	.	TGTGCCAGTAGTAGTAGAGGAGGGGTTCCAGGTTCCAATGGCTACACCTTC	CASSSRGGVPGSNGYTF
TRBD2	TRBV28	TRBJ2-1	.	TGTGCCACCGGACTAGTTTACAATGAGCAGTTCTTC	CATGLVYNEQFF
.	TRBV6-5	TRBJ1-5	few	TGTGCCAGCGCCGGGGACTGGGATCGCCCCCAGCATTTT	CASAGDWDRPQHF
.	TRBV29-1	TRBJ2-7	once	TGCAGCGTTGGTAGCAGCAGTCTGAAGTTTTACGAGCAGTACTTC	CSVGSSSLKFYEQYF
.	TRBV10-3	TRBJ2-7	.	TGTGCCATCAAAAAGTCAGGGGATACCTACGAGCAGTACTTC	CAIKKSGDTYEQYF
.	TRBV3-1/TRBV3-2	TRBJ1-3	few	TGTGCCAGCAGCCGAATAGGGTCTGGAAACACCATATATTTT	CASSRIGSGNTIYF
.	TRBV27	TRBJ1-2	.	TGTGCCAGCAGACCAACCGGGAGAAACTATGGCTACACCTTC	CASRPTGRNYGYTF
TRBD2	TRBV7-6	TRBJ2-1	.	TGTGCCAGCAGCCAACGAGGGACTAGCACCACCTACAATGAGCAGTTCTTC	CASSQRGTSTTYNEQFF
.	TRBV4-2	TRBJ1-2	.	TGTGCCAGCAGCCAAGCACCCCGGGGGGCTGCTAACTATGGCTACACCTTC	CASSQAPRGAANYGYTF
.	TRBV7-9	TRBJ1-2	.	TGTGCCAGCAGCTTACTAAACTATGGCTACACCTTC	CASSLLNYGYTF
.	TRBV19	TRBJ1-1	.	TGTGCCAGTAGTAGGCGTGGGGGATCGAACACTGAAGCTTTCTTT	CASSRRGGSNTEAFF
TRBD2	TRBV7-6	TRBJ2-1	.	TGTGCCAGCAGCTTAGCCGCAGGAGGCGGGGGGGCTGGCAATGAGCAGTTCTTC	CASSLAAGGGGAGNEQFF
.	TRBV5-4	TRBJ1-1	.	TGTGCCAGCAGCATGGAGTCCGGACCGATGACTGAAGCTTTCTTT	CASSMESGPMTEAFF
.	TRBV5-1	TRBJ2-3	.	TGCGCCAGCAGCTTTTCAGGGGTCACAGATACGCAGTATTTT	CASSFSGVTDTQYF
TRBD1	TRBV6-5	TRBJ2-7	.	TGTGCCAGCAGAACCCCCGGGACAGGGGGCTACGAGCAGTACTTC	CASRTPGTGGYEQYF
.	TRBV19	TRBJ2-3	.	TGTGCCACTCTTTCCGGGACAAGCTCCACAGATACGCAGTATTTT	CATLSGTSSTDTQYF
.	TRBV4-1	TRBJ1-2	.	TGCGCCAGCAGCCGGGAGCTAAACTATGGCTACACCTTC	CASSRELNYGYTF
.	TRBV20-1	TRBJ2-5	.	TGCAGTGCTCCTTACCAGGAGACCCAGTACTTC	CSAPYQETQYF
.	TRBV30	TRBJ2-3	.	TGTGCCTGGAGTATGGTAGGGGGCACAGATACGCAGTATTTT	CAWSMVGGTDTQYF
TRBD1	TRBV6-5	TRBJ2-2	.	TGTGCCAGCAGGATAAACAGGGGGCAGGCCGGGGAGCTGTTTTTT	CASRINRGQAGELFF
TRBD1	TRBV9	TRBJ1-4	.	TGTGCCAGCAGCGGGTCCGGGACAGAAAATGAAAAACTGTTTTTT	CASSGSGTENEKLFF
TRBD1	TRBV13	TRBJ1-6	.	TGTGCCAGCAGCGTCACAGGGGGCGTTACACCCCTCCACTTT	CASSVTGGVTPLHF
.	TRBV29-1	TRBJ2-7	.	TGCAGCGCCAGAAGGGCCGGCAGCCGAATCAACTACGAGCAGTACTTC	CSARRAGSRINYEQYF
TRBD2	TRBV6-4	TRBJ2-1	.	TGTGCCAGCAGTGTGGGACTAGCGGGATACAATGAGCAGTTCTTC	CASSVGLAGYNEQFF